The clone carrying this T cell receptor beta chain was recorded at least ten times. This sample stems from a study of T cells after yellow fever vaccination. UMIs were added to TCR cDNA along with a universal primer site when it was made by 5'RACE template switching. MiXCR, applied by TCRdb to the 5' RACE reads, yields one record per CDR3 protein. The data show approximately 250,000 distinct CDR3 sequences, around 3.5% seen once. V was cut by 4 bases and J by 9 bases, with 29 bases left in between. CDR1 and CDR2 (germline): SGHDT, YYEEEE. This CDR3 contains 18 residues. J is TRBJ2-1 and V is TRBV5-6, with D possibly being TRBD2 (5 bases). The sequenced sample was PBMCs, obtained 15 days after the yellow fever booster vaccination. The receptor comes from a man between 18 and 29 years old who received the YFV17D yellow fever vaccine. CDR3 DNA sequence: TGTGCCAGCAGCCCGCAAGTCGGACCGGTGCGGGTAGGAGGTGAGCAGTTCTTC. Translated, it gives CASSPQVGPVRVGGEQFF.